This is a list of T cell receptor beta chains from one sample in a study of blood T cell repertoires in COVID-19. The protocol was immunoSEQ multiplex PCR, while the TCRdb copy is restricted to in-frame clones and leaves out a portion. The repertoire holds approximately 80,000 clones, with around 82% as singletons. Sample: peripheral blood. The origin of the receptors is a woman over 75 with COVID-19, enrolled during active disease. Each CDR3 is given with its conserved first and last residue. The D gene is left open where the match is weak.

CASSLEFRTGREQFF,TRBV11-2,TRBD1
CASSESSGTADTQYF,TRBV2,TRBD2
CASSVGTGGNEKLFF,TRBV9,TRBD1
CASRRDRGGNTEAFF,TRBV7-2,TRBD1
CASSRLAGAPSGSGANVLTF,TRBV18,TRBD2
CASSVMSSGGVGYTF,TRBV9,TRBD1
CASSGTSAKETQYF,TRBV5-1,TRBD2
CASSDIRELAQETQYF,TRBV2,NA
CASSSGQGAGGSYEQYF,TRBV5-4,TRBD1
CASSPSFSTEAFF,TRBV6-5,NA
CAISDGLAGASTDTQYF,TRBV10-3,TRBD2
CASSLRQGEAFF,TRBV27,NA
CASSLGGQGWNSPLHF,TRBV19,TRBD1
CASSPTSVGETQYF,TRBV2,TRBD2
CASSLARDPTGTQYF,TRBV7-8,NA
CASSARDRGYYEQYF,TRBV7-8,TRBD1
CASSLATSGTTDTQYF,TRBV5-1,TRBD2
CASSLSQGYGELFF,TRBV7-3,NA
CASTSGGTNTEAFF,TRBV3-1/TRBV3-2,TRBD1
CASSLYGRGGTDTQYF,TRBV27,TRBD2
CASRTDRASTDTQYF,TRBV5-4,TRBD1
CASNDTPEINEQYF,TRBV27,NA
CASSPIGGGQPQHF,TRBV18,NA